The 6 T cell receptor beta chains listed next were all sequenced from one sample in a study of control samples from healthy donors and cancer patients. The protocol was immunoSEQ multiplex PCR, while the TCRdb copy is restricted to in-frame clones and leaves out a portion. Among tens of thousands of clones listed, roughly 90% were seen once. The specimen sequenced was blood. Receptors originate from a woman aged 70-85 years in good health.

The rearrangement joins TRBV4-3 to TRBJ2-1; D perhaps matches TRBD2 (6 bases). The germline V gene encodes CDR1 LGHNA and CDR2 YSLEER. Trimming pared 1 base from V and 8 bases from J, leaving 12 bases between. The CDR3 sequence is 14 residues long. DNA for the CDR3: TGCGCCAGCAGCCAAGCCCCGGGAGTCTATGAGCAGTTCTTC. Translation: CASSQAPGVYEQFF.

CDR3 sequence (DNA): TGTGCCAGCAGTCTGCAGGCGGACGCGGGGCAGTACTTC. This encodes CASSLQADAGQYF. V is TRBV7-8 and J is TRBJ2-7; tentatively, D is TRBD2 (5 bases). Germline V lookup: CDR1 SGHVS, CDR2 FQNEAQ. V was trimmed by 6 bases and J by 9 bases, leaving 18 bases between them. The CDR3 consists of 13 residues.

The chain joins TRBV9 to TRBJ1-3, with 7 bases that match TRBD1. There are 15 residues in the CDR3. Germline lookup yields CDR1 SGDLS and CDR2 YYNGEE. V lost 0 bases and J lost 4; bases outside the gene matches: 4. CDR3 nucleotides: TGTGCCAGCAGCGTAGAGGGGGCGAGGGGAAACACCATATATTTT. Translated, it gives CASSVEGARGNTIYF.

This CDR3 is CASSPHPVMNTEAFF. The CDR3 coding sequence is TGTGCCAGCAGTCCACACCCAGTTATGAACACTGAAGCTTTCTTT. The chain combines TRBV2 with TRBJ1-1; no firm D call. CDR1 is SNHLY, CDR2 FYNNEI, per germline. V was clipped by 5 bases and J by 0 bases, with 13 bases between them. This CDR3 is 15 amino acids long.

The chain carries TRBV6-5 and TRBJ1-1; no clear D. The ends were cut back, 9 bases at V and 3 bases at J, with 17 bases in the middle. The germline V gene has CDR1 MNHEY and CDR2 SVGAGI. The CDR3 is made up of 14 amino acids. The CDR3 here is CASFTLYGDTEAFF. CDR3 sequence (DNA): TGTGCCAGTTTCACTCTATATGGGGACACTGAAGCTTTCTTT.

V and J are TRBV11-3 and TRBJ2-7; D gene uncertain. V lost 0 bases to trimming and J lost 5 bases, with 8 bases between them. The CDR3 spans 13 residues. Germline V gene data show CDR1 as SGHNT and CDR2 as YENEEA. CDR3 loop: CASSLDSKNEQYF. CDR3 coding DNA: TGTGCCAGCAGCTTAGATTCGAAGAACGAGCAGTACTTC.